These 9 T cell receptor beta chains were all obtained from the same sample, sequenced in a study of T cell repertoires in cytomegalovirus infection. Using its own MiXCR run on the reads, TCRdb lists one record per CDR3 protein. Of fewer than 350,000 distinct CDR3 sequences in the sample, 9.5% were seen once. Sequencing input: PBMCs. These receptors were obtained from a human donor in good health (CMV status not recorded). Some clones in this sample may be carry-over from other donors' samples.

This clonotype was picked up a small number of times. The chain uses TRBV28 and TRBJ2-3; D unclear. This CDR3 contains 14 residues. V lost 3 bases and J lost 4, with 11 bases in between. Germline V gene data show CDR1 as MDHEN and CDR2 as SYDVKM. DNA for the CDR3: TGTGCCAGCAGTTTGGCTATTCACGCAGATACGCAGTATTTT. The encoded protein is CASSLAIHADTQYF.

This clonotype has more than one count but fewer than ten. The chain has TRBV6-6 and TRBJ1-5, with D perhaps TRBD1 (5 bases). Trimming left V 6 bases short and J 1 base short, with 10 bases between. Germline CDR1 MNHNY, CDR2 SVGAGI (reference sequence). CDR3 size: 14 residues. The CDR3 nucleotides read TGTGCCAGCAGAGATAACAGGAGCAATCAGCCCCAGCATTTT. It is translated as CASRDNRSNQPQHF.

This clonotype was recorded at least ten times. The chain carries TRBV7-2 and TRBJ2-2; D ambiguous. The CDR3 contains 15 residues. Germline V CDR1 and CDR2: SGHTA, FQGNSA. The ends were cut back, 5 bases at V and 0 bases at J, with 10 bases in the middle. The CDR3 reads CASSPSFSNTGELFF. The CDR3 DNA reads as TGTGCCAGCAGCCCCAGCTTCTCGAACACCGGGGAGCTGTTTTTT.

This clonotype was detected many times. The chain combines TRBV7-2 with TRBJ1-5; no clear D gene. V gave up 2 bases and J gave up 7 bases, with 9 bases separating them. The CDR3 length is 13 residues. Germline V gives CDR1 SGHTA, CDR2 FQGNSA. The CDR3 protein is CASSLMGGQPQHF. DNA for the CDR3: TGTGCCAGCAGCTTAATGGGAGGGCAGCCCCAGCATTTT.

V and J are TRBV20-1 and TRBJ2-5; no clear D gene. The CDR3 covers 12 residues. The V gene lost 3 bases and the J gene lost 1 base, with 6 bases spanning the gap. Germline CDR1 and CDR2: DFQATT and SNEGSKA (reference sequence). CDR3 nucleotides: TGCAGTGCTAGGAAGGGCCAAGAGACCCAGTACTTC. This encodes CSARKGQETQYF.

This clonotype was counted ten times or more. This chain connects TRBV4-1 to TRBJ2-5; no firm D call. The V gene's germline CDR1 is MGHRA and CDR2 YSYEKL. The CDR3 covers 12 residues. Trimming removed 0 bases from V and 5 bases from J, with 4 bases in between. CDR3 in amino acids: CASSQDQETQYF. The CDR3 DNA reads as TGCGCCAGCAGCCAAGATCAGGAGACCCAGTACTTC.

This clonotype was detected only a few times. This chain connects TRBV7-2 to TRBJ2-1; 11 nucleotides line up with TRBD2. CDR3 size: 15 residues. Germline V CDR1 and CDR2: SGHTA, FQGNSA. The ends lost 4 bases at V and 8 bases at J; junction bases unmatched: 7. The CDR3 DNA follows: TGTGCCAGCAGCTCAAAGCCGGGACTAGCGGATGAGCAGTTCTTC. Translation gives CASSSKPGLADEQFF.

This clonotype showed up just a few times. V gene TRBV5-1 combines with J gene TRBJ1-2, with D possibly being TRBD1 (6 bases). Deletions cut 4 bases from V and 8 bases from J, with 12 bases between. The CDR3 spans 12 residues. CDR1 and CDR2 from the germline V gene are SGHRS and YFSETQ. CDR3 in DNA: TGCGCCAGCAGCCTTGGGGACACCGGCTACACCTTC. As protein: CASSLGDTGYTF.

The chain employs TRBV11-1 and TRBJ2-2; the D call may be TRBD1 or TRBD2 (5 bases each). The CDR3 sequence is 19 residues long. CDR1 and CDR2 (germline): SGHAT, FQDESV (reference sequence). Deletions cut 5 bases from V and 1 base from J, with 23 bases between. CDR3 DNA sequence: TGTGCCAGCAGCCCTTTCAGGCAGGGAGCTGGGTGGAACACCGGGGAGCTGTTTTTT. This codes for CASSPFRQGAGWNTGELFF.